Presented here are 22 T cell receptor beta chains from one specimen sequenced in a study of shared clonotypes between healthy human individuals. Produced via immunoSEQ multiplex PCR; TCRdb's table is partial and in-frame only. The sample has some 2.1 million clones, 85% to 95% seen once; the top ten hold more than 1.5%. Positive CCR7 selection of CD45RO-negative cells yielded the naive CD8 cells, and terminally differentiated effector memory CD45RA+ cells were excluded. Sequencing was done on a sample of naive CD8+ T cells from PBMCs. These TCRs come from a man aged 18-30 years in good health. Some clones in this sample may be carry-over from other donors' samples.

The V and J genes are TRBV28 and TRBJ1-2, with a possible D match to TRBD1 (5 bases). CDR3 length equals 14 residues. Trimming removed 2 bases at V and 6 bases at J, with 13 bases between. From germline, CDR1 is MDHEN and CDR2 SYDVKM. CDR3: CASSLTGGFHGYTF. The CDR3 DNA follows: TGTGCCAGCAGTTTAACGGGGGGATTCCATGGCTACACCTTC.

The chain combines TRBV28 with TRBJ2-7; D remains ambiguous. Trimming removed 3 bases from V and 1 base from J, with 10 bases in between. Per germline, CDR1 MDHEN and CDR2 SYDVKM. The CDR3 has 14 amino acids. The CDR3 reads CASSFTSLSYEQYF. Here the CDR3 DNA reads TGTGCCAGCAGTTTTACCTCGCTATCCTACGAGCAGTACTTC.

The CDR3 loop is CASRTGNEKLFF. As DNA, the CDR3 is TGCGCCAGCAGGACGGGTAACGAAAAACTGTTTTTT. The V call is TRBV5-1, the J call TRBJ1-4; D call uncertain. CDR1 SGHRS and CDR2 YFSETQ come from the germline V gene. The V and J ends lost 5 bases and 8 bases respectively, with 10 bases between them. This CDR3 spans 12 amino acids.

This clone was detected only once. The V call is TRBV28, the J call TRBJ2-5, with D possibly being TRBD2 (6 bases). CDR1 is MDHEN, CDR2 SYDVKM, per germline. V was shortened by 6 bases and J by 5 bases, with 16 bases between the two germline ends. The CDR3 runs 14 residues. DNA of the CDR3: TGTGCCAGCAGCCCCACGGAGGGGCGTGAGACCCAGTACTTC. Protein product: CASSPTEGRETQYF.

This chain uses TRBV4-1 with TRBJ2-1; a possible D gene is TRBD1 (6 bases). Germline loops: CDR1 MGHRA, CDR2 YSYEKL. V lost 3 bases to trimming and J lost 1 base, with 13 bases between them. The CDR3 runs 16 residues. CDR3 region: CASSHATGQSYNEQFF. The DNA for the CDR3 is TGCGCCAGCAGCCACGCAACAGGGCAATCCTACAATGAGCAGTTCTTC.

This clone showed up just a few times. The CDR3 coding sequence is TGTGCCAGCAGCGTTCGTTTGAACACCGGGGAGCTGTTTTTT. Its translation is CASSVRLNTGELFF. The chain uses TRBV9 and TRBJ2-2; D call uncertain. This CDR3 contains 14 residues. Germline CDR1 and CDR2: SGDLS and YYNGEE. Trimming stripped 2 bases from V and 1 base from J, with 6 bases between.

Worth noting for this clone: Other nucleotide sequences in the sample specify the same CDR3. The rearrangement joins TRBV11-3 to TRBJ2-1, with a possible D match to TRBD2 (5 bases). Germline CDR1 SGHNT, CDR2 YENEEA. CDR3 length equals 15 residues. The germline V and J ends were trimmed by 3 bases and 0 bases, with 9 bases remaining between them. The CDR3 region is CASSLSGSSYNEQFF. The CDR3 DNA reads TGTGCCAGCAGCTTGAGCGGAAGCTCCTACAATGAGCAGTTCTTC.

The chain uses TRBV5-1 and TRBJ2-1; D might be TRBD2 (5 bases). This CDR3 contains 14 residues. Germline CDR1 reads SGHRS; CDR2 reads YFSETQ. The germline V and J ends were trimmed by 4 bases and 4 bases, with 12 bases remaining between them. The CDR3 DNA sequence: TGCGCCAGCAGCACCGGAGGTGGTTACAATGAGCAGTTCTTC. This gives the protein CASSTGGGYNEQFF.

The V call is TRBV10-3, the J call TRBJ1-3; 7 positions match TRBD1. J was trimmed by 2 bases and V by 4 bases; bases with no gene match: 5. Germline V CDR1 and CDR2: ENHRY, SYGVKD. CDR3 length: 15 residues. The CDR3 sequence is CAISAPGTAGNTIYF. The CDR3 DNA reads as TGTGCCATCAGTGCCCCCGGGACAGCTGGAAACACCATATATTTT.

This clone appeared a single time. The chain has TRBV6-5 and TRBJ2-5, with 7 bases that match TRBD1. Germline V lookup: CDR1 MNHEY, CDR2 SVGAGI. V lost 2 bases, J lost 8 bases, and 11 bases stayed unmatched. This CDR3 contains 15 residues. CDR3 in amino acids: CASSYTGQSAATQYF. The DNA for the CDR3 is TGTGCCAGCAGTTACACGGGACAGTCTGCGGCCACCCAGTACTTC.

The chain recombines TRBV14 with TRBJ2-7, with TRBD2 matching 7 bases. The V and J ends lost 3 bases and 1 base, in that order; junction bases with no gene match: 12. CDR1 is SGHDN and CDR2 is FVKESK in the germline V gene. The CDR3 is made up of 17 amino acids. The CDR3 reads CASSQGFGLADSYEQYF. The DNA of the CDR3 is TGTGCCAGCAGCCAGGGGTTTGGTCTAGCGGATTCCTACGAGCAGTACTTC.

This clone has just one count. The V call is TRBV11-2, the J call TRBJ2-5, with D unresolved. Germline lookup yields CDR1 SGHAT and CDR2 FQNNGV. The CDR3 extends over 12 amino acids. Trimming cost V 5 bases and J 4 bases, with 8 bases left between them. CDR3 sequence (DNA): TGTGCCAGCAGCCCGACGTTAGAGACCCAGTACTTC. It codes for CASSPTLETQYF.

CDR3 region: CASSSDRGDEARELFF. The DNA for the CDR3 is TGTGCCAGTAGTAGCGACAGGGGCGATGAGGCGAGGGAGCTGTTTTTT. The chain links TRBV19 to TRBJ2-2; 8 bases agree with TRBD1. CDR1 and CDR2 from the germline V gene are LNHDA and SQIVND (reference sequence). The CDR3 extends over 16 amino acids. Trimming took 4 bases from V and 9 from J; bases not matched to a gene: 13.

This sequence joins TRBV7-6 and TRBJ2-5; 10 bases map to TRBD2. V lost 4 bases, J lost 4 bases, and 6 bases stayed unmatched. CDR3 length: 15 amino acids. Germline CDR1 and CDR2: SGHVS and FNYEAQ. The CDR3 nucleotides read TGTGCCAGCAGCTACATAGCGGGAGGACGAGAGACCCAGTACTTC. This gives the protein CASSYIAGGRETQYF.

A note on this clone: Other DNA sequences in this sample translate to the same CDR3. The chain is built from TRBV5-1 and TRBJ2-7; 9 positions match TRBD2. J was trimmed by 5 bases and V by 0 bases; bases with no gene match: 6. The CDR3 runs 15 residues. CDR1 is SGHRS, CDR2 YFSETQ, per germline. The CDR3 here is CASSLAAGGVDEQYF. The CDR3, as DNA: TGCGCCAGCAGCTTGGCAGCGGGAGGAGTCGACGAGCAGTACTTC.

The chain uses TRBV25-1 and TRBJ2-5, with 10 bases lining up with TRBD1. The CDR3 has 17 amino acids. V was clipped by 3 bases and J by 2 bases; unmatched bases: 9. CDR1 and CDR2 from the germline V gene are MGHDK and SYGVNS. The DNA of the CDR3 is TGTGCCAGCAGTGAGCGACAGGGGGCTCTCGGACAAGAGACCCAGTACTTC. Translated: CASSERQGALGQETQYF.

V usage is TRBV7-8 and J usage is TRBJ1-4; D possibly corresponds to TRBD1 (5 bases). This CDR3 has 14 residues. Germline assignment: CDR1 SGHVS and CDR2 FQNEAQ. Trimming left V 1 base short and J 6 bases short, with 9 bases between. The CDR3 DNA sequence: TGTGCCAGCAGCTTAGTAGGGGTGTATGAAAAACTGTTTTTT. It codes for CASSLVGVYEKLFF.

With regard to this clone: Other DNA sequences in the sample encode the same CDR3. The chain joins TRBV6-5 to TRBJ1-1; D uncertain. Germline loops: CDR1 MNHEY, CDR2 SVGAGI. V was pared by 0 bases and J by 1 base, with 6 bases between. The CDR3 extends over 14 amino acids. The DNA for the CDR3 is TGTGCCAGCAGTTACTCCTGGGGGAACACTGAAGCTTTCTTT. Protein sequence: CASSYSWGNTEAFF.

In its sample, this clone was seen a few times. The chain couples TRBV9 to TRBJ1-4; 9 bases match TRBD1. CDR1 and CDR2 (germline): SGDLS, YYNGEE. This CDR3 comprises 15 residues. V lost 3 bases, J lost 8 bases, and 8 bases stayed unmatched. As DNA, the CDR3 is TGTGCCAGCAGCGCGTGGACAGGGGCGAAGGAAAAACTGTTTTTT. Amino acid sequence: CASSAWTGAKEKLFF.

This chain connects TRBV10-3 to TRBJ2-5; weak D call: TRBD2 (5 bases). The V and J ends lost 3 bases and 0 bases respectively, with 26 bases between them. This CDR3 is 20 amino acids long. Germline lookup yields CDR1 ENHRY and CDR2 SYGVKD. The CDR3 is CAISDSDSPVAAVYQETQYF. The CDR3 nucleotides are TGTGCCATCAGTGACTCCGACTCCCCGGTTGCAGCGGTGTACCAAGAGACCCAGTACTTC.

The J gene is TRBJ2-5, the V gene TRBV5-8, with no clear D. The CDR3 extends over 9 amino acids. V lost 5 bases to trimming and J lost 6 bases, with 2 bases between them. Germline CDR1 SGHTS, CDR2 YDEGEE. The CDR3: CASSQTQYF. DNA for the CDR3: TGTGCCAGCAGTCAGACCCAGTACTTC.

The V call is TRBV15, the J call TRBJ1-1, with TRBD1 matching 7 bases. This CDR3 spans 13 amino acids. V shed 3 bases, J shed 5 bases, and the junction held 3 bases outside the gene matches. Germline V gives CDR1 LNHNV, CDR2 YYDKDF (reference sequence). The CDR3 nucleotides read TGTGCCACCAGCAGGACAGGGAAGACTGAAGCTTTCTTT. This encodes CATSRTGKTEAFF.